This TCR beta chain stems from a study of T cells in Graves' hyperthyroidism and ophthalmopathy. From roughly 10 ml of fresh peripheral blood, PBMCs were isolated. Amplified TCR beta CDR3 regions came from RNA transcripts. When the TCR CDR3 underwent first-round RT-PCR, the HTBI primer set was used. A single record per CDR3 protein comes from TCRdb applying MiXCR to the multiplex PCR reads. The repertoire holds 500,000 to 650,000 distinct CDR3 sequences, about 20% seen once, with roughly 50% in the top ten. Germline V gene sequence: CDR1 MNHNS, CDR2 SASEGT. V lost 5 bases and J 3 bases, leaving 17 bases between the germline ends. The CDR3 has 16 amino acids.

The sequence derives from a man in his forties with Graves' ophthalmopathy. What was sequenced was blood. The genes are TRBV6-1 and TRBJ1-5; D may be TRBD1 (5 bases). CDR3 coding DNA: TGTGCCAGCAGTCCTGTCCCGGGGCAGTACAATCAGCCCCAGCATTTT. Translated: CASSPVPGQYNQPQHF.